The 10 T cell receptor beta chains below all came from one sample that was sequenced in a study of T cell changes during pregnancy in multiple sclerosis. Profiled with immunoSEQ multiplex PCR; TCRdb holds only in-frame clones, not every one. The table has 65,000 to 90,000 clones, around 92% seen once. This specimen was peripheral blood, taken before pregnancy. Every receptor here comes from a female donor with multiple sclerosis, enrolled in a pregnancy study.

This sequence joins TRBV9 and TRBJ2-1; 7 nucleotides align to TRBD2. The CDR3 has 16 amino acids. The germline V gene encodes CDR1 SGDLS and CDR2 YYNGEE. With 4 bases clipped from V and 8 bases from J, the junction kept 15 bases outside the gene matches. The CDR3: CASSNRLAAGGYEQFF. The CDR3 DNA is TGTGCCAGCAGCAACCGACTAGCCGCCGGGGGATATGAGCAGTTCTTC.

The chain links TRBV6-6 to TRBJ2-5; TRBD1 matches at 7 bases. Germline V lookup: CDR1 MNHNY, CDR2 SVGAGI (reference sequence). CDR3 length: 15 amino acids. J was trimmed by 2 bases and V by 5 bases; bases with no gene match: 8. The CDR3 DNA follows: TGTGCCAGCAGTAACCGACCGGGACAGCAAGAGACCCAGTACTTC. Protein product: CASSNRPGQQETQYF.

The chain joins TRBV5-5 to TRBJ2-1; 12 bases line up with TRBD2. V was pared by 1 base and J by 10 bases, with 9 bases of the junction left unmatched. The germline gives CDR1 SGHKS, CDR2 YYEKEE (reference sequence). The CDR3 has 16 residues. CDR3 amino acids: CASSLLVTSGSFEQFF. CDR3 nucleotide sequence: TGTGCCAGCAGCTTGTTGGTGACTAGCGGGAGTTTCGAGCAGTTCTTC.

The DNA of the CDR3 is TGTGCCAGCAGCCACCTCGGCGGGGTTGGGAATGGCTACACCTTC. It translates to CASSHLGGVGNGYTF. V gene TRBV14 combines with J gene TRBJ1-2; the D is unclear. Germline V gene sequence: CDR1 SGHDN, CDR2 FVKESK. Trimming stripped 3 bases from V and 6 bases from J, with 17 bases between. This CDR3 contains 15 residues.

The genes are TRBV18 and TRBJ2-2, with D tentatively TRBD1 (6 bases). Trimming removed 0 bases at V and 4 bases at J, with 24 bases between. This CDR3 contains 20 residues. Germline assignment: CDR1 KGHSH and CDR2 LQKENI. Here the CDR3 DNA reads TGTGCCAGCTCACCACCTCCGACAGGTGTTTGGGACACATTCACCGGGGAGCTGTTTTTT. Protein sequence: CASSPPPTGVWDTFTGELFF.

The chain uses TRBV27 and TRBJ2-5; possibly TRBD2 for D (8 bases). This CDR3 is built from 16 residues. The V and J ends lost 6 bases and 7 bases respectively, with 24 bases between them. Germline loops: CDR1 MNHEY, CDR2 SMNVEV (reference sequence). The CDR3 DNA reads TGTGCCAGCAGGGACAGGTTCAGCGGGAGTAGAGGGACCCAGTACTTC. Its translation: CASRDRFSGSRGTQYF.

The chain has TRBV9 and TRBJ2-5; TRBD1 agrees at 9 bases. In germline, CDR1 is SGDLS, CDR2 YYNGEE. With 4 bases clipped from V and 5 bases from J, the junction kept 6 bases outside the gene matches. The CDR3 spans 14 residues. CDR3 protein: CASSKGQGVETQYF. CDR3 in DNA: TGTGCCAGCAGCAAGGGACAGGGAGTGGAGACCCAGTACTTC.

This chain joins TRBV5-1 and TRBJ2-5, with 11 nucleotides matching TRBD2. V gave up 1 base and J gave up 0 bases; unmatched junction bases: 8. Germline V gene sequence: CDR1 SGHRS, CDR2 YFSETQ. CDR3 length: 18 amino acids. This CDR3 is CASSLYASGRRDQETQYF. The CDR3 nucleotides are TGCGCCAGCAGCTTGTATGCTAGCGGGAGGCGCGACCAAGAGACCCAGTACTTC.

The CDR3 loop reads CASGEGGAPGEGAFF. CDR3 bases: TGTGCCAGCGGGGAGGGAGGGGCCCCCGGAGAAGGAGCTTTCTTT. The V gene is TRBV9, the J gene TRBJ1-1, with a possible D match to TRBD1 (5 bases). The germline gives CDR1 SGDLS, CDR2 YYNGEE. Trimming cost V 7 bases and J 10 bases, with 26 bases left between them. The CDR3 contains 15 residues. Full variable domain (rest looked up from reference TRBV9 and TRBJ1-1): DSGVTQTPKHLITATGQRVTLRCSPRSGDLSVYWYQQSLDQGLQFLIQYYNGEERAKGNILERFSAQQFPDLHSELNLSSLELGDSALYFCASGEGGAPGEGAFFGQGTRLTVV.

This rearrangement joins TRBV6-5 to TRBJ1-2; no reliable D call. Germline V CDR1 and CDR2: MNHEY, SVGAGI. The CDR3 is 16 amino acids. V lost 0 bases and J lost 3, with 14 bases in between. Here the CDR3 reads CASSYSSSANYYGYTF. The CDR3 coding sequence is TGTGCCAGCAGTTACTCGAGTAGCGCCAACTACTATGGCTACACCTTC.